Following are 16 T cell receptor beta chains from one sample sequenced in a study of cytomegalovirus exposure and HLA in healthy donors. The PCR used 60 Vbeta and 13 Jbeta primers. Sequencing was performed with immunoSEQ multiplex PCR; in TCRdb, only in-frame clones are kept and a portion is missing. The sample carries over 100,000 clones, around 83% recorded once. The specimen sequenced was PBMCs. The receptors stem from a woman aged 45-60 years in good health and CMV-seropositive.

This chain joins TRBV2 and TRBJ2-5; D may be TRBD2 (6 bases). Per the germline V gene, CDR1 is SNHLY and CDR2 is FYNNEI. The CDR3 is 14 residues long. V was shortened by 5 bases and J by 5 bases, with 15 bases between the two germline ends. The CDR3 loop reads CASSTLGTLETQYF. In DNA, the CDR3 is TGTGCCAGCAGTACTCTTGGGACTTTGGAGACCCAGTACTTC.

The genes are TRBV12-5 and TRBJ1-4; D not resolved. The V end lost 1 base, the J end lost 0 bases, and 9 bases lay between the germline ends. Germline CDR1 and CDR2: LGHNT and FRNRAP. This CDR3 has 16 amino acids. This chain's CDR3 is CASGLDRETTNEKLFF. CDR3 DNA sequence: TGTGCTAGTGGTTTGGACAGAGAAACAACTAATGAAAAACTGTTTTTT. Based on the CDR3 plus reference TRBV12-5 and TRBJ1-4, the full variable domain is DARVTQTPRHKVTEMGQEVTMRCQPILGHNTVFWYRQTMMQGLELLAYFRNRAPLDDSGMPKDRFSAEMPDATLATLKIQPSEPRDSAVYFCASGLDRETTNEKLFFGSGTQLSVL.

CDR3 residues: CASSPHRGTDTQYF. In DNA, the CDR3 is TGTGCCAGCAGCCCACATCGGGGCACAGATACGCAGTATTTT. The chain carries TRBV27 and TRBJ2-3; D gene ambiguous. Trimming removed 6 bases from V and 1 base from J, with 11 bases in between. This CDR3 is 14 amino acids long. From germline, CDR1 is MNHEY and CDR2 SMNVEV (reference sequence).

This clone appeared a single time. The V gene is TRBV28, the J gene TRBJ1-4; 7 nucleotides line up with TRBD1. The J segment lost 0 bases and the V segment lost 3 bases, leaving 4 bases of the junction unmatched. The CDR3 totals 16 residues. CDR1 is MDHEN, CDR2 SYDVKM, per germline. CDR3 region: CASSLEGAATNEKLFF. The CDR3 nucleotides are TGTGCCAGCAGTTTGGAGGGGGCCGCAACTAATGAAAAACTGTTTTTT.

The J gene is TRBJ1-2, the V gene TRBV28; 9 bases are shared with TRBD1. CDR1 is MDHEN, CDR2 SYDVKM, per germline. The CDR3 loop spans 13 amino acids. V shed 5 bases, J shed 7 bases, and the junction held 5 bases outside the gene matches. The CDR3 nucleotides are TGTGCCAGCAGTAGCGGGACAGGGACTGGCTACACCTTC. Amino acid sequence: CASSSGTGTGYTF.

This clone was seen once. The chain carries TRBV11-2 and TRBJ2-7; 9 nucleotides align to TRBD1. This CDR3 has 14 residues. Germline CDR1 reads SGHAT; CDR2 reads FQNNGV. The J segment lost 2 bases and the V segment lost 3 bases, leaving 2 bases of the junction unmatched. The CDR3 loop reads CASSLGTGPYEQYF. Here the CDR3 DNA reads TGTGCCAGCAGCTTGGGGACAGGGCCCTACGAGCAGTACTTC.

This chain connects TRBV6-4 to TRBJ2-1, with a tentative D call TRBD1 (6 bases). The V end was cut by 2 bases, the J end by 6 bases, with 11 bases between. This CDR3 is built from 14 residues. Germline CDR1 is MRHNA and CDR2 is SNTAGT. The CDR3 loop is CASSDTNRANEQFF. In DNA, the CDR3 is TGTGCCAGCAGTGACACAAACAGGGCCAATGAGCAGTTCTTC.

The chain has TRBV30 and TRBJ1-1; a possible D gene is TRBD1 (5 bases). Germline V gene sequence: CDR1 GTSNPN, CDR2 SVGIG (reference sequence). CDR3 length equals 15 residues. Deletions cut 0 bases from V and 3 bases from J, with 14 bases between. CDR3 loop: CAWSVVGGRDTEAFF. CDR3 bases: TGTGCCTGGAGTGTCGTGGGGGGGAGGGACACTGAAGCTTTCTTT.

About this clone: Germline is not matched at one junction end, which may reflect a read error. The chain is built from TRBV11-3 and TRBJ2-6, with D maybe TRBD1 (5 bases). The germline V gene has CDR1 SGHNT and CDR2 YENEEA. This CDR3 is 15 amino acids long. The CDR3 region is CASSLGHSGANGLTF. Written as DNA, the CDR3 is TGTGCCAGCAGCTTAGGTCATTCTGGGGCCAACGGCCTGACTTTC. Drawing the rest from reference TRBV11-3 and TRBJ2-6, the complete variable domain is EAGVVQSPRYKIIEKKQPVAFWCNPISGHNTLYWYLQNLGQGPELLIRYENEEAVDDSQLPKDRFSAERLKGVDSTLKIQPAELGDSAVYLCASSLGHSGANGLTFGAGSRLTVL.

The chain recombines TRBV7-9 with TRBJ1-1; no reliable D call. This CDR3 region has 14 residues. V was clipped by 2 bases and J by 6 bases, with 13 bases between them. The V gene's germline CDR1 is SEHNR and CDR2 FQNEAQ (reference sequence). The chain's CDR3 is CASSLRGEGAEAFF. The DNA of the CDR3 is TGTGCCAGCAGCTTAAGAGGCGAGGGAGCTGAAGCTTTCTTT.

V is TRBV2 and J is TRBJ2-3; tentative D call: TRBD2 (7 bases). V was trimmed by 3 bases and J by 3 bases, leaving 16 bases between them. Germline V gene data show CDR1 as SNHLY and CDR2 as FYNNEI. The CDR3 runs 16 residues. CDR3 protein: CASSDLGGGRTDTQYF. The CDR3 DNA reads TGTGCCAGCAGTGATTTGGGGGGGGGCAGGACAGATACGCAGTATTTT. The full variable domain, completed using reference TRBV2 and TRBJ2-3, is EPEVTQTPSHQVTQMGQEVILRCVPISNHLYFYWYRQILGQKVEFLVSFYNNEISEKSEIFDDQFSVERPDGSNFTLKIRSTKLEDSAMYFCASSDLGGGRTDTQYFGPGTRLTVL.

This rearrangement joins TRBV19 to TRBJ1-2; TRBD1 matches at 7 bases. This CDR3 comprises 15 residues. Per the germline V gene, CDR1 is LNHDA and CDR2 is SQIVND (reference sequence). V shed 3 bases, J shed 5 bases, and the junction held 9 bases outside the gene matches. CDR3 nucleotides: TGTGCCAGTAGTATGCCCGACAGGGAGGCTTATGGCTACACCTTC. It encodes CASSMPDREAYGYTF.

The J gene is TRBJ1-3, the V gene TRBV7-2; D not certain. Per the germline V gene, CDR1 is SGHTA and CDR2 is FQGNSA. Trimming pared 2 bases from V and 5 bases from J, leaving 13 bases between. The CDR3 sequence is 15 residues long. CDR3 sequence: CASSLTVSYRNTIYF. In DNA, the CDR3 is TGTGCCAGCAGCTTAACAGTGAGCTATAGAAACACCATATATTTT.

This sequence joins TRBV28 and TRBJ1-2; D is perhaps TRBD1 (5 bases). The V and J ends lost 4 bases and 2 bases respectively, with 11 bases between them. CDR1 MDHEN and CDR2 SYDVKM come from the germline V gene. The CDR3 consists of 14 residues. The chain's CDR3 is CASSYNTGNYGYTF. CDR3 in DNA: TGTGCCAGCAGTTATAACACAGGAAACTATGGCTACACCTTC.

This clone was counted a few times. The V call is TRBV28, the J call TRBJ2-5, with 9 bases fitting TRBD1. This CDR3 comprises 14 residues. In germline, CDR1 is MDHEN, CDR2 SYDVKM. Trimming cost V 2 bases and J 5 bases; bases outside gene matches: 3. CDR3: CASSLRDRVETQYF. DNA of the CDR3: TGTGCCAGCAGTTTAAGGGACAGGGTGGAGACCCAGTACTTC.

This chain links TRBV10-3 with TRBJ1-5; weak D call: TRBD1 (6 bases). The CDR3 has 14 amino acids. V was shortened by 6 bases and J by 3 bases, with 12 bases between the two germline ends. Germline CDR1 and CDR2: ENHRY and SYGVKD. CDR3 sequence: CAISQGITNQPQHF. The CDR3 nucleotides are TGTGCCATCAGCCAGGGGATTACCAATCAGCCCCAGCATTTT.